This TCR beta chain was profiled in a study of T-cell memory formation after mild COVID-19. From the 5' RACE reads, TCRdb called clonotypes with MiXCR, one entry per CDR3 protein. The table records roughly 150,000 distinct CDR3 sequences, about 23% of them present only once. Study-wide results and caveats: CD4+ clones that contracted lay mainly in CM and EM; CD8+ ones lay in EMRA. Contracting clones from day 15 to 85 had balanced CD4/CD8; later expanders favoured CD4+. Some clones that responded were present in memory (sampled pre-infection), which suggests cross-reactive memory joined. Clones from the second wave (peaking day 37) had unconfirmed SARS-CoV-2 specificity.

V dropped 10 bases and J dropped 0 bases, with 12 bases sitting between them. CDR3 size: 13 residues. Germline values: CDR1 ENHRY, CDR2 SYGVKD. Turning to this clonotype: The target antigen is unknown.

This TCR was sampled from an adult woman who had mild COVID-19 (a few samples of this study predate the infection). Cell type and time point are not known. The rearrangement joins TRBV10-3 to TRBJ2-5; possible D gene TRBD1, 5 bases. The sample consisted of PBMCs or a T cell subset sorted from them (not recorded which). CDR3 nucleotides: TGTGCCAGATCACGACAGCACCAAGAGACCCAGTACTTC. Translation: CARSRQHQETQYF.